This is a list of T cell receptor beta chains from one sample in a study of patients and donors after allogeneic stem cell transplantation. One entry per CDR3 protein, called by TCRdb with MiXCR from the RT-PCR reads. The data contain about 110,000 distinct CDR3 sequences, 35% of them singletons. Sequencing used blood, either unsorted or a sorted T cell fraction (not recorded which). Receptor source: a human donor who was either an allogeneic HSCT recipient or a stem cell or donor lymphocyte infusion donor (not recorded which). It is not recorded whose cells these are; they may come from a transplant donor. Each CDR3 is given with its conserved first and last residue. The D gene is left open where the match is weak. Not every row has a clone size; where given, it reads once, few, many or a size class.

TRBV7-9	.	TRBJ1-4	TRBD1	TGTGCCAGCAGCCCGGGACAGATAAATGAAAAACTGTTTTTT	CASSPGQINEKLFF
TRBV28	.	TRBJ1-1	TRBD1	TGTGCCAGCAGTTTGCGATGGGACAGGGGAGGTTTGAACACTGAAGCTTTCTTT	CASSLRWDRGGLNTEAFF
TRBV6-6	many	TRBJ1-5	TRBD1	TGTGCCAGCAGTTTACAGGGGAGACAGCCCCAGCATTTT	CASSLQGRQPQHF
TRBV7-9	few	TRBJ1-2	.	TGTGCCAGCAGCAAAGACTATGGCTACACCTTC	CASSKDYGYTF
TRBV20-1	.	TRBJ2-1	.	TGCAGTGCTAAAGGGAGTTCTTACAATGAGCAGTTCTTC	CSAKGSSYNEQFF
TRBV6-5	.	TRBJ2-7	TRBD1	TGTGCCAGCAGTTACTCGAGGCCGACAGGGGTGGCCTACGAGCAGTACTTC	CASSYSRPTGVAYEQYF
TRBV5-5	few	TRBJ1-5	.	TGTGCCAGCAGCTTGGCGCGAATCAATCAGCCCCAGCATTTT	CASSLARINQPQHF
TRBV3-1	.	TRBJ2-7	.	TGTGCCAGCAGCCCCCTAAGGGACCCTACCTACGAGCAGTACTTC	CASSPLRDPTYEQYF
TRBV12-3/TRBV12-4	.	TRBJ1-6	.	TGTGCCAGCCCTAATTCACCCCTCCACTTT	CASPNSPLHF
TRBV6-5	.	TRBJ2-3	TRBD2	TGTGCCAGCAGTTACGCAGGACTAGCGGGTCGAGATACGCAGTATTTT	CASSYAGLAGRDTQYF
TRBV28	few	TRBJ1-5	TRBD1	TGTGCCAGCAGTTCCCTCGGGGGACAGGGGAGTCAGCCCCAGCATTTT	CASSSLGGQGSQPQHF
TRBV20-1	few	TRBJ1-5	.	TGCAGTGCTAGTTGGGGAAGCAATCAGCCCCAGCATTTT	CSASWGSNQPQHF
TRBV28	.	TRBJ2-7	TRBD1	TGTGCCAGCAGTCCGGACAGGGTGGTATACGAGCAGTACTTC	CASSPDRVVYEQYF
TRBV7-2	.	TRBJ2-3	.	TGTGCCAGCAGCTTATTGGGAACGGCCGATACGCAGTATTTT	CASSLLGTADTQYF
TRBV29-1	few	TRBJ1-3	.	TGCAGCGTAAGACCCGGGGGCGCCGGCTCTGGAAACACCATATATTTT	CSVRPGGAGSGNTIYF
TRBV12-3/TRBV12-4	.	TRBJ1-1	.	TGTGCCAGCAGTTCCCTATCCCCACCCGGGACTGAAGCTTTCTTT	CASSSLSPPGTEAFF
TRBV7-6	.	TRBJ2-2	TRBD1	TGTGCCAGCAGCTTAAACAGGGGGGACACCGGGGAGCTGTTTTTT	CASSLNRGDTGELFF
TRBV5-1	many	TRBJ1-1	TRBD1	TGCGCCAGCAGCGCGGGACAGCTGAACACTGAAGCTTTCTTT	CASSAGQLNTEAFF
TRBV7-2	.	TRBJ2-2	.	TGTGCCAGCAGCTTATGGGGGTCCGGGGAGCTGTTTTTT	CASSLWGSGELFF
TRBV5-1	.	TRBJ1-2	.	TGCGCCAGCAGCACCTACAGGGACAAGGATGGCTACACCTTC	CASSTYRDKDGYTF
TRBV30	.	TRBJ1-2	.	TGTGCCTGGGAAACACTAGGAGGCTACACCTTC	CAWETLGGYTF
TRBV29-1	.	TRBJ2-3	TRBD1	TGCAGCGTTCGGCCTCCCTTGGGACAGGGTGTAGATACGCAGTATTTT	CSVRPPLGQGVDTQYF
TRBV7-3	.	TRBJ2-3	.	TGTGCCAGCAGCTTAAGTCGGGAGAGCACAGATACGCAGTATTTT	CASSLSRESTDTQYF
TRBV7-9	many	TRBJ1-3	.	TGTGCCAGCAGCGCCAGGTCGACTACTGGAAACACCATATATTTT	CASSARSTTGNTIYF
TRBV29-1	many	TRBJ1-2	TRBD1	TGCAGCGTTAAATGGGACAGGAAAGGGACCCTCTATGGCTACACCTTC	CSVKWDRKGTLYGYTF
TRBV20-1	few	TRBJ2-3	.	TGCAGTGCCAGGGAGTCAGGCACAGATACGCAGTATTTT	CSARESGTDTQYF
TRBV12-3/TRBV12-4	few	TRBJ1-6	.	TGTGCCAGCAGTTTTCGACAGGCGAATTCACCCCTCCACTTT	CASSFRQANSPLHF
TRBV28	.	TRBJ1-2	.	TGTGCCAGCAGCCGACAGGTGGCCTATGGCTACACCTTC	CASSRQVAYGYTF
TRBV4-3	.	TRBJ2-5	TRBD1	TGCGCCAGCAGCCAAGATCCCCCTTATGTGACAGGGCCAAAAGAGACCCAGTACTTC	CASSQDPPYVTGPKETQYF
TRBV15	.	TRBJ2-7	.	TGTGCCACCAGCAGAGATCTAACTGGGAACTACGAGCAGTACTTC	CATSRDLTGNYEQYF
TRBV7-9	.	TRBJ1-6	.	TGTGCCAGCAGCCCAGGGACAAGGAGCTCCTATAATTCACCCCTCCACTTT	CASSPGTRSSYNSPLHF
TRBV29-1	few	TRBJ2-3	.	TGCAGCGTTGACATGGCTTCTGGCACAGATACGCAGTATTTT	CSVDMASGTDTQYF
TRBV12-3/TRBV12-4	.	TRBJ2-1	TRBD2	TGTGCCAGCAGTTTCTGGACTAGCGGGAGGTACTCCTACAATGAGCAGTTCTTC	CASSFWTSGRYSYNEQFF
TRBV7-8	few	TRBJ2-3	TRBD2	TGTGCCAGCAGCTCAAGACTAGCGGGAGCAGATACGCAGTATTTT	CASSSRLAGADTQYF
TRBV9	few	TRBJ1-2	.	TGTGCCAGCAGCGTAGGCGGTGGGTATGGCTACACCTTC	CASSVGGGYGYTF
TRBV24-1	.	TRBJ2-3	TRBD2	TGTGCCACCAGTGATTTGGCTAGCGGGAGTTTCGATACGCAGTATTTT	CATSDLASGSFDTQYF
TRBV24-1	.	TRBJ2-1	TRBD2	TGTGCCACCAGTGTCCCGACTAGCGGGAATCAGTTCTTC	CATSVPTSGNQFF
TRBV2	few	TRBJ1-5	.	TGTGCCAGCAAGGGAAGAAATAGCAATCAGCCCCAGCATTTT	CASKGRNSNQPQHF
TRBV29-1	.	TRBJ2-3	TRBD1	TGCAGCGCCCTCGACAGGGGGACAGATACGCAGTATTTT	CSALDRGTDTQYF
TRBV6-5	.	TRBJ2-4	.	TGTGCCAGCAGCTCCGGGCGCATTCAGTACTTC	CASSSGRIQYF
TRBV7-9	.	TRBJ1-1	.	TGTGCCAGCAGAGACAGCAATCTTGAAGCTTTCTTT	CASRDSNLEAFF